This T cell receptor (beta chain) was recovered during a study of T cell responses to AZD1222 COVID-19 vaccine. Whole-study findings and limits: The study identified only six AZD1222 recipients as seropositive at baseline. Donors were largely white British and mainly female; clonal diversity was possibly underestimated.

Sequencing used immunoSEQ multiplex PCR; TCRdb keeps in-frame clones, though not all of them. The sample lists about 99,000 clones; roughly nine tenths were seen once. Remarks on this clone: The antigen remains unidentified.

Germline values: CDR1 MDHEN, CDR2 SYDVKM. The V gene lost 6 bases and the J gene lost 7 bases, with 13 bases spanning the gap. The CDR3 contains 14 residues. This TCR came from an adult who received the AZD1222 COVID-19 vaccine. The chain couples TRBV28 to TRBJ1-6, with D possibly matching TRBD1 (5 bases). The sample consisted of peripheral blood, taken 28 days after the second AZD1222 dose. The CDR3 loop is CASSSAGNNSPLHF. The CDR3 nucleotides are TGTGCCAGCAGCAGCGCAGGGAACAATTCACCCCTCCACTTT. The variable domain in full, completed from reference TRBV28 and TRBJ1-6, reads DVKVTQSSRYLVKRTGEKVFLECVQDMDHENMFWYRQDPGLGLRLIYFSYDVKMKEKGDIPEGYSVSREKKERFSLILESASTNQTSMYLCASSSAGNNSPLHFGNGTRLTVT.